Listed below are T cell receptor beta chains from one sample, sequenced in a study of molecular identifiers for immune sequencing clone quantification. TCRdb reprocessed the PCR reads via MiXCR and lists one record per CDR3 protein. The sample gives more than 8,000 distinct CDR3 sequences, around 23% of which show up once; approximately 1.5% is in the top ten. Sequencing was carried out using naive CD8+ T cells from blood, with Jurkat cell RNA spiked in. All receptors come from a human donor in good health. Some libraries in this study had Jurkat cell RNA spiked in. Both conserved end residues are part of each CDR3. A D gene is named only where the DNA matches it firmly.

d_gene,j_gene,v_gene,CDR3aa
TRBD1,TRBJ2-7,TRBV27,CASSPLGGAAQYF
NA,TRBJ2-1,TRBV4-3,CASSLDLGANEQFF
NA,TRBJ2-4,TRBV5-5,CASSLGQTIAKNIQYF
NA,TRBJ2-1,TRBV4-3,CASSQVRGSGNEQFF
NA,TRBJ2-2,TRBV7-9,CASIDTGELFF
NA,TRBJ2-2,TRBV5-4,CASRNPAGELFF
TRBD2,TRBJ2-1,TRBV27,CASSLGGLAGGREQFF
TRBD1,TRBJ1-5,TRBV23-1,CASSQSTGQGFILGQPQHF
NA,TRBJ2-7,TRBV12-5,CASGTLGEQYF
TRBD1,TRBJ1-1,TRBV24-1,CATSDLTFQGEALNTEAFF
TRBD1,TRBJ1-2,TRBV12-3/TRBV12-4,CASLGTGRYGYTF
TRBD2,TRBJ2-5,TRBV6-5,CASSEGAGGPTKTQYF
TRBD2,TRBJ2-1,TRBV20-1,CSARDPSGRAYNEQFF
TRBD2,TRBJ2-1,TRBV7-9,CASSPAGGRSDEQFF
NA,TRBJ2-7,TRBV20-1,CSARALGAYGQYF
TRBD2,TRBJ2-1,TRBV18,CASSGTSGRINEQFF
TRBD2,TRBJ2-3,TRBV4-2,CASSQEAGGTILSTDTQYF
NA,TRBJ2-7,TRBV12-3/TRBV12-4,CASSPGAQAYEQYF
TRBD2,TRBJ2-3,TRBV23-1,CASSHLPLAGGPRAPATQSF
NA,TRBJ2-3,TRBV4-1,CASSQSHPPGAGDTQYF
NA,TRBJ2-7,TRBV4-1,CAGSQEMGGSYEQYF
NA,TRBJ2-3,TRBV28,CASSSPSGRATDTQYF
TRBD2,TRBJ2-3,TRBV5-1,CTSGPGLAGAQRTDTQYF
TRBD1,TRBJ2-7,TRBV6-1,CASSPGGSYEQYF
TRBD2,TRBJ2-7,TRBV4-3,CASSQDWTSGGYEQYF
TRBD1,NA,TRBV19,CASSIGTGTNNEQYF
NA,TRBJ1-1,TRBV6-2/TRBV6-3,CASSYSTQGGNTEAFF
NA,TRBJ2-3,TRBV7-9,CASSISGTSTDTQYF
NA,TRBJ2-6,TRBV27,CASSLLGGSGANVLTF
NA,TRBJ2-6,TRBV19,CASSSPLSYSSGANVLTF
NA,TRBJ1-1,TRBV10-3,CAIRGEANTEAFF
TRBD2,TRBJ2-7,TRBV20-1,CSARQGLPGTSGIGFSYEQYF
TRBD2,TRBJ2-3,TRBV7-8,CASSSHWDYRTDTQYF
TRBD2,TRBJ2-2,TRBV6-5,CASTVWVAGVTGELLF
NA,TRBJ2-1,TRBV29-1,CSVAVRSNEQFF
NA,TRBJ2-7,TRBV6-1,CASSEMGETYEQYF
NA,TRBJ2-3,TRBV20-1,CSARDRIVDTQYF
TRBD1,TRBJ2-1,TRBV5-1,CASSSELQGANEQFF
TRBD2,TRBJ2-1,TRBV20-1,CSASPGLADINF
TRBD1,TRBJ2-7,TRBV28,CASSLWTGDEQYF
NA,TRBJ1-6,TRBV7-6,CASSLASSRTPTPSPLHF
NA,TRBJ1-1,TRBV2,CASSDDGGHLNTEAFF
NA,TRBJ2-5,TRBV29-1,CSVLLGQETQYF
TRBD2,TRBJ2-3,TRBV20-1,CSAPQTGSGGVTDTQYF
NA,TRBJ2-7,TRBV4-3,CASSQGRSYEQYF
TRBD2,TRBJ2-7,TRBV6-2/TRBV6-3,CASKGPLAGTYEQYF
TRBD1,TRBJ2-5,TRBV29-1,CSVRHWTGKETQYF
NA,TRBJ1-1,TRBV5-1,CASSSQKDSYTEAFF